Below are 30 T cell receptor beta chains sequenced from a single sample in a study of cytomegalovirus exposure and HLA in healthy donors (dated by TCRdb to about 2017). Library method: the immunoSEQ multiplex PCR assay. The multiplex PCR relied on a mix of 60 forward primers for TCR Vbeta segments and 13 reverse primers for TCR Jbeta segments. TCRdb took over this immuneACCESS table, retaining in-frame rearrangements with V and J assigned. Such tables are incomplete; in checked studies, under half of the missing clones stem from an unresolved V gene, and the remainder is unexplained. The sample includes roughly 80,000 clones, with less than 80% observed a single time. The ten largest clones capture 6.5% to 7.5% of the sample. The sample consisted of PBMCs. Every receptor here comes from a woman between 45 and 60 years old in good health and CMV-seropositive.

The chain carries TRBV5-1 and TRBJ1-1; 10 bases are a match to TRBD1. The CDR3 runs 14 residues. The trim removed 4 bases at V and 4 bases at J, leaving 4 bases unmatched. Germline V CDR1 and CDR2: SGHRS, YFSETQ. The CDR3 sequence is CASSVGQGSTEAFF. For the CDR3, the DNA is TGCGCCAGCAGCGTGGGACAGGGGAGCACTGAAGCTTTCTTT.

V gene TRBV6-1 combines with J gene TRBJ2-2, with 8 bases matching TRBD1. This CDR3 has 19 amino acids. CDR1 and CDR2 (germline): MNHNS, SASEGT. V dropped 4 bases and J dropped 0; count of bases not matched to a gene: 13. This CDR3 is CASSATRDRPNANTGELFF. The CDR3 DNA is TGTGCCAGCAGTGCAACCCGGGACAGGCCTAATGCGAACACCGGGGAGCTGTTTTTT.

The gene calls are TRBV5-6 and TRBJ2-7, with D possibly matching TRBD1 (5 bases). CDR3 size: 12 residues. Germline V gives CDR1 SGHDT, CDR2 YYEEEE. Trimming stripped 0 bases from V and 5 bases from J, with 6 bases between. The CDR3 region is CASSLGRDEQYF. The CDR3 DNA follows: TGTGCCAGCAGCTTGGGCAGGGACGAGCAGTACTTC.

The chain couples TRBV19 to TRBJ2-6, with D tentatively TRBD2 (7 bases). The CDR3 has 18 residues. From germline, CDR1 is LNHDA and CDR2 SQIVND (reference sequence). Trimming pared 6 bases from V and 0 bases from J, leaving 18 bases between. CDR3 bases: TGTGCCAGTAGCCAACCTCGGGGGGCTAGCTCTGGGGCCAACGTCCTGACTTTC. The encoded protein is CASSQPRGASSGANVLTF. Using reference TRBV19 and TRBJ2-6 for the parts outside the CDR3, the full variable domain is DGGITQSPKYLFRKEGQNVTLSCEQNLNHDAMYWYRQDPGQGLRLIYYSQIVNDFQKGDIAEGYSVSREKKESFPLTVTSAQKNPTAFYLCASSQPRGASSGANVLTFGAGSRLTVL.

The rearrangement joins TRBV5-5 to TRBJ2-5, with 7 bases aligning to TRBD2. Germline loops: CDR1 SGHKS, CDR2 YYEKEE (reference sequence). The CDR3 covers 15 residues. V dropped 1 base and J dropped 5; count of bases not matched to a gene: 8. The CDR3 protein is CASSLIGGSGETQYF. The CDR3 DNA is TGTGCCAGCAGCTTGATCGGCGGGAGTGGGGAGACCCAGTACTTC.

This clone has only a few counts. The chain couples TRBV25-1 to TRBJ2-2; D might be TRBD1 (6 bases). Deletions cut 2 bases from V and 6 bases from J, with 10 bases between. The CDR3 runs to 14 residues. Looked up from germline, CDR1 is MGHDK and CDR2 is SYGVNS. The CDR3 bases are TGTGCCAGCAGTGAAAGGGGGAAGCCCGGGGAGCTGTTTTTT. Protein sequence: CASSERGKPGELFF.

This rearrangement joins TRBV2 to TRBJ2-7, with no clear D. Looked up from germline, CDR1 is SNHLY and CDR2 is FYNNEI. Trimming removed 6 bases from V and 3 bases from J, with 12 bases in between. The CDR3 is made up of 13 amino acids. The CDR3 reads CASSTKPYYEQYF. The CDR3 DNA reads as TGTGCCAGCAGCACTAAGCCCTACTACGAGCAGTACTTC.

The chain combines TRBV10-2 with TRBJ2-2; 10 positions match TRBD1. CDR1 is WSHSY and CDR2 is SAAADI in the germline V gene. This CDR3 is built from 16 residues. With V trimmed by 6 bases and J by 5 bases, 9 bases remained unmatched. CDR3 residues: CASRVGTGAGTGELFF. CDR3 DNA sequence: TGCGCCAGCAGAGTAGGGACAGGGGCCGGAACCGGGGAGCTGTTTTTT.

The J gene is TRBJ1-2, the V gene TRBV6-6, with 7 bases identical to TRBD1. V dropped 6 bases and J dropped 4; count of bases not matched to a gene: 5. The CDR3 has 13 amino acids. Germline V gene data show CDR1 as MNHNY and CDR2 as SVGAGI (reference sequence). Here the CDR3 reads CASSSTGTYGYTF. The CDR3 bases are TGTGCCAGCAGCTCGACAGGGACCTATGGCTACACCTTC.

The chain employs TRBV29-1 and TRBJ1-1; D gene ambiguous. The CDR3 is made up of 11 amino acids. From germline, CDR1 is SQVTM and CDR2 ANQGSEA. V was pared by 1 base and J by 6 bases, with 6 bases between. CDR3 nucleotide sequence: TGCAGCGTTGAAGTATTTGCTGAAGCTTTCTTT. Protein sequence: CSVEVFAEAFF.

The chain joins TRBV19 to TRBJ2-7; possibly TRBD1 for D (5 bases). Looked up from germline, CDR1 is LNHDA and CDR2 is SQIVND (reference sequence). This CDR3 has 16 residues. The V end lost 5 bases, the J end lost 0 bases, and 17 bases lay between the germline ends. As DNA, the CDR3 is TGTGCCAGTAGTTTGGACACAGGTGCCTACTCCTACGAGCAGTACTTC. It codes for CASSLDTGAYSYEQYF.

This chain joins TRBV5-1 and TRBJ2-5; D is unclear. Germline V gene sequence: CDR1 SGHRS, CDR2 YFSETQ. The CDR3 has 15 amino acids. V was trimmed by 0 bases and J by 6 bases, leaving 15 bases between them. CDR3 in amino acids: CASSLGQVGPKTQYF. The DNA for the CDR3 is TGCGCCAGCAGCTTGGGCCAGGTAGGCCCAAAGACCCAGTACTTC.

The V and J genes are TRBV14 and TRBJ2-5, with a weak D call TRBD2 (6 bases). The DNA end is more similar to TRBJ2-7, so the J call may be wrong. The CDR3 spans 15 residues. Per the germline V gene, CDR1 is SGHDN and CDR2 is FVKESK. CDR3 amino acids: CASSQDSRETYEQYF. The CDR3 DNA follows: TGTGCCAGCAGCCAAGATTCCCGGGAGACCTACGAGCAGTACTTC.

The table lists this clone with a few counts. The sample has other DNA sequences that encode this CDR3 too. V and J are TRBV11-2 and TRBJ2-2, with TRBD2 matching 7 bases. Germline lookup yields CDR1 SGHAT and CDR2 FQNNGV. The CDR3 runs to 17 residues. J lost 0 bases, V lost 1 base, and 5 bases had no gene match. The CDR3 sequence is CASSLGGGTANTGELFF. CDR3 nucleotide sequence: TGTGCCAGCAGCTTAGGGGGGGGGACCGCGAACACCGGGGAGCTGTTTTTT.

The chain is built from TRBV29-1 and TRBJ2-6; TRBD1 agrees at 7 bases. V was clipped by 5 bases and J by 1 base; unmatched bases: 11. Germline values: CDR1 SQVTM, CDR2 ANQGSEA. This CDR3 spans 17 amino acids. The CDR3 sequence is CSVSGTDLLSGANVLTF. CDR3 bases: TGCAGCGTTTCCGGGACAGACCTCCTATCTGGGGCCAACGTCCTGACTTTC.

V is TRBV2 and J is TRBJ1-2; no definite D call. The CDR3 consists of 13 residues. Germline-derived CDR1 and CDR2 are SNHLY and FYNNEI. V dropped 1 base and J dropped 8 bases, with 11 bases sitting between them. The CDR3 region has the DNA TGTGCCAGCAGTGAAGACACTACCCCGGGCTACACCTTC. This gives the protein CASSEDTTPGYTF.

To note about this clone: One end of the junction fails to match germline, which may point to a read error. The CDR3 coding sequence is TGTTCCAGCAGCTTAGGGCCAGGGTGGTCCTACGAGCAGTACTTC. It codes for CSSSLGPGWSYEQYF. The chain employs TRBV7-9 and TRBJ2-7; the D gene is possibly TRBD1 (5 bases). The CDR3 covers 15 residues. Germline lookup yields CDR1 SEHNR and CDR2 FQNEAQ (reference sequence). Looking up the rest from reference TRBV7-9 and TRBJ2-7 gives the full variable domain: DTGVSQNPRHKITKRGQNVTFRCDPISEHNRLYWYRQTLGQGPEFLTYFQNEAQLEKSRLLSDRFSAERPKGSFSTLEIQRTEQGDSAMYLCSSSLGPGWSYEQYFGPGTRLTVT.

V usage is TRBV2 and J usage is TRBJ1-2; 9 nucleotides agree with TRBD1. Germline CDR1 and CDR2: SNHLY and FYNNEI. This CDR3 contains 15 residues. After removal of 0 bases from V and 3 bases from J, the junction contained 2 bases not matched to a gene. Written as DNA, the CDR3 is TGTGCCAGCAGTGAAGCGCGGGACAGGGACTATGGCTACACCTTC. Translated: CASSEARDRDYGYTF.

V usage is TRBV27 and J usage is TRBJ1-2; maybe TRBD1 (5 bases). Germline V lookup: CDR1 MNHEY, CDR2 SMNVEV (reference sequence). Trimming stripped 6 bases from V and 8 bases from J, with 19 bases between. The CDR3 is 14 residues long. This CDR3 is CASRPGQGGRGYTF. In nucleotides, the CDR3 is TGTGCCAGCAGACCGGGGCAGGGAGGCCGCGGCTACACCTTC.

This clone was counted only a few times. This sequence joins TRBV15 and TRBJ1-5; D gene uncertain. This CDR3 is 15 amino acids long. Looked up from germline, CDR1 is LNHNV and CDR2 is YYDKDF (reference sequence). Between the trimmed V and J ends, which lost 2 bases and 0 bases, there was a span of 8 bases. The CDR3 reads CATSRRSYSNQPQHF. In nucleotides, the CDR3 is TGTGCCACCAGCAGACGGAGCTATAGCAATCAGCCCCAGCATTTT.

The chain links TRBV7-8 to TRBJ1-2; 7 positions agree with TRBD1. Unmatched junction bases numbered 9, after V lost 1 base and J lost 4 bases. From germline, CDR1 is SGHVS and CDR2 FQNEAQ. The CDR3 covers 16 residues. DNA for the CDR3: TGTGCCAGCAGCTTAGGGGACAGACCTGTGAGCTATGGCTACACCTTC. As protein: CASSLGDRPVSYGYTF.

The V call is TRBV5-1, the J call TRBJ1-2, with D possibly matching TRBD1 (5 bases). Germline assignment: CDR1 SGHRS and CDR2 YFSETQ. The CDR3 runs 15 residues. Between the trimmed V and J ends, which lost 3 bases and 0 bases, there was a span of 12 bases. The CDR3 loop is CASSWGDGSNYGYTF. The CDR3, as DNA: TGCGCCAGCAGCTGGGGCGATGGTTCTAACTATGGCTACACCTTC.

J is TRBJ1-4 and V is TRBV28; tentatively, D is TRBD1 (5 bases). The CDR3 is 15 amino acids. V was pared by 6 bases and J by 8 bases, with 19 bases between. Germline V gives CDR1 MDHEN, CDR2 SYDVKM. CDR3 protein: CASRGTQGIQEKLFF. The CDR3 region has the DNA TGTGCCAGCAGGGGTACCCAGGGTATTCAAGAAAAACTGTTTTTT.

The V call is TRBV28, the J call TRBJ2-3; D not certain. V lost 2 bases and J 4 bases, leaving 13 bases between the germline ends. The CDR3 runs to 15 residues. Per the germline V gene, CDR1 is MDHEN and CDR2 is SYDVKM. CDR3 sequence (DNA): TGTGCCAGCAGTTTACCTCCGCCTAGTGCAGATACGCAGTATTTT. It encodes CASSLPPPSADTQYF.

V and J are TRBV18 and TRBJ1-5; 7 bases are a match to TRBD1. This CDR3 comprises 14 residues. The ends lost 6 bases at V and 1 base at J; junction bases unmatched: 3. The V gene's germline CDR1 is KGHSH and CDR2 LQKENI. The CDR3 nucleotides read TGTGCCAGCTCGCAGACAGGGAGCAATCAGCCCCAGCATTTT. This codes for CASSQTGSNQPQHF.

The rearrangement links TRBV7-2 to TRBJ2-3; a weak D match, TRBD1 (6 bases). V was clipped by 1 base and J by 0 bases, with 11 bases between them. The CDR3 has 16 amino acids. Germline V CDR1 and CDR2: SGHTA, FQGNSA. The CDR3 bases are TGTGCCAGCAGCTTAGTTGGGGGCTTAAGCACAGATACGCAGTATTTT. This codes for CASSLVGGLSTDTQYF. Based on the CDR3 plus reference TRBV7-2 and TRBJ2-3, the full variable domain is GAGVSQSPSNKVTEKGKDVELRCDPISGHTALYWYRQSLGQGLEFLIYFQGNSAPDKSGLPSDRFSAERTGGSVSTLTIQRTQQEDSAVYLCASSLVGGLSTDTQYFGPGTRLTVL.

In this sample, this clone turned up once. The chain joins TRBV29-1 to TRBJ1-2; no clear D. The CDR3 length is 15 residues. V was trimmed by 6 bases and J by 3 bases, leaving 20 bases between them. CDR1 and CDR2 (germline): SQVTM, ANQGSEA. The CDR3 is CSVSPSPPGHYGYTF. In nucleotides, the CDR3 is TGCAGCGTCTCACCCTCCCCCCCAGGCCACTATGGCTACACCTTC. The full variable domain, completed using reference TRBV29-1 and TRBJ1-2, is SAVISQKPSRDICQRGTSLTIQCQVDSQVTMMFWYRQQPGQSLTLIATANQGSEATYESGFVIDKFPISRPNLTFSTLTVSNMSPEDSSIYLCSVSPSPPGHYGYTFGSGTRLTVV.

The chain has TRBV19 and TRBJ2-1, with 8 bases fitting TRBD2. The V segment lost 0 bases and the J segment 1 base; nucleotides outside the gene matches: 5. Germline V lookup: CDR1 LNHDA, CDR2 SQIVND (reference sequence). There are 17 residues in the CDR3. Here the CDR3 DNA reads TGTGCCAGTAGTATAGATCCGCGACTAGCGTCCTACAATGAGCAGTTCTTC. It encodes CASSIDPRLASYNEQFF.

This clone was seen a handful of times. A read error is the likely source, as a far larger clone sits one nucleotide away. This sequence joins TRBV4-2 and TRBJ1-1; D possibly corresponds to TRBD1 (5 bases). This CDR3 is 16 amino acids long. Germline V gene sequence: CDR1 LGHNA, CDR2 YNFKEQ. Between the trimmed V and J ends, which lost 0 bases and 5 bases, there was a span of 16 bases. For the CDR3, the DNA is TGTGCCAGCAGCCAAGATGTGAGCCTAAGGGGAACTGAAGCTTTCTTT. Protein: CASSQDVSLRGTEAFF.

The CDR3 sequence is CASSIRDSRLAKNIQYF. CDR3 coding DNA: TGTGCCAGCAGCATACGGGACAGTAGGCTAGCCAAAAACATTCAGTACTTC. The chain uses TRBV13 and TRBJ2-4; the match to TRBD1 covers 7 bases. The CDR3 contains 17 residues. The junction had 10 bases not matched to a gene; V was cut back by 5 bases and J by 0 bases. CDR1 is PRHDT and CDR2 is FYEKMQ in the germline V gene (reference sequence).